The 2 T cell receptor beta chains presented below share a single source sample, sequenced in a study of T cells expressing NK-cell markers. From its re-call of the 5' RACE reads, TCRdb lists each CDR3 protein once, without DNA. The sample table sets out 550,000 to 600,000 distinct CDR3 sequences. The sample taken for sequencing was blood T cells: a sorted CD56 or NKG2C T cell subset, CD4+ or CD8+ T cells, or bulk PBMC T cells (not recorded which). The receptors derive from a man younger than 35 in good health.

CDR3 in amino acids: CASSMGMAATFSGNTIYF. This rearrangement joins TRBV5-1 to TRBJ1-3. Germline V gene data show CDR1 as SGHRS and CDR2 as YFSETQ. This CDR3 region has 18 residues.

This chain joins TRBV7-9 and TRBJ2-7; TCRdb gives TRBD1 as the D gene, but with no DNA this cannot be confirmed. CDR1 and CDR2 from the germline V gene are SEHNR and FQNEAQ (reference sequence). This CDR3 is 16 amino acids long. The CDR3 loop is CAIVSPTGTEGYEQYF.